These 11 T cell receptor beta chains were sequenced from one sample in a study of a mutant IDH1 vaccine in newly diagnosed glioma. Some clones are missing from TCRdb's copy, which holds only in-frame ones; the method was immunoSEQ multiplex PCR. Of about 46,000 clones listed, 75% to 90% are singletons. As for time point: baseline, week 1 (first vaccination visit). Treatment: pre-vaccination baseline after standard-of-care therapy. The sample was PBMCs, taken from a glioma patient treated with radiotherapy, temozolomide or both. The receptors stem from a man aged 40-55 years with glioma.

The chain employs TRBV28 and TRBJ2-4; D is unclear. The CDR3 has 15 residues. V lost 2 bases to trimming and J lost 0 bases, with 8 bases between them. Germline lookup yields CDR1 MDHEN and CDR2 SYDVKM. For the CDR3, the DNA is TGTGCCAGCAGTTTAAATGTAGCAGCCAAAAACATTCAGTACTTC. Its translation is CASSLNVAAKNIQYF.

The chain carries TRBV9 and TRBJ2-7, with D possibly being TRBD2 (5 bases). Germline V gives CDR1 SGDLS, CDR2 YYNGEE. This CDR3 is 15 amino acids long. V gave up 3 bases and J gave up 5 bases, with 18 bases separating them. CDR3 nucleotide sequence: TGTGCCAGCAGCGCAACGTGGAGGAGGACCGACGAGCAGTACTTC. Amino acid sequence: CASSATWRRTDEQYF. The whole variable domain, remainder taken from reference TRBV9 and TRBJ2-7, is DSGVTQTPKHLITATGQRVTLRCSPRSGDLSVYWYQQSLDQGLQFLIQYYNGEERAKGNILERFSAQQFPDLHSELNLSSLELGDSALYFCASSATWRRTDEQYFGPGTRLTVT.

This chain links TRBV7-9 with TRBJ2-1; perhaps TRBD1 as D (5 bases). Trimming took off 5 bases at V and 3 bases at J, with 11 bases between the two ends. The germline V gene has CDR1 SEHNR and CDR2 FQNEAQ (reference sequence). CDR3 length equals 14 residues. The chain's CDR3 is CASSARVNYNEQFF. The CDR3 DNA is TGTGCCAGCAGCGCCAGGGTTAACTACAATGAGCAGTTCTTC.

The gene calls are TRBV5-6 and TRBJ2-5; D may match TRBD1 or TRBD2 (5 bases each). This CDR3 spans 11 amino acids. Germline V gene lookup returns CDR1 SGHDT and CDR2 YYEEEE. Trimming shortened V by 3 bases and J by 5 bases, and 5 bases separated the two germline ends. Here the CDR3 reads CASSWGETQYF. Here the CDR3 DNA reads TGTGCCAGCAGCTGGGGGGAGACCCAGTACTTC.

The chain joins TRBV6-1 to TRBJ1-2; unclear D gene. CDR1 and CDR2 (germline): MNHNS, SASEGT. The CDR3 has 12 residues. V was shortened by 2 bases and J by 10 bases, with 11 bases between the two germline ends. The chain's CDR3 is CASSEQVRSYTF. The DNA for the CDR3 is TGTGCCAGCAGTGAACAAGTCCGTTCCTACACCTTC.

This sequence joins TRBV4-1 and TRBJ1-5; D gene uncertain. The ends were cut back, 3 bases at V and 2 bases at J, with 26 bases in the middle. The CDR3 has 20 residues. CDR1 MGHRA and CDR2 YSYEKL come from the germline V gene. The CDR3 protein is CASSHHVGRRGEVGNQPQHF. DNA for the CDR3: TGCGCCAGCAGCCATCACGTAGGGAGACGAGGAGAAGTCGGCAATCAGCCCCAGCATTTT.

The V and J genes are TRBV12-5 and TRBJ2-7; D possibly corresponds to TRBD2 (5 bases). CDR3 size: 14 residues. Germline CDR1 reads LGHNT; CDR2 reads FRNRAP. The ends were cut back, 6 bases at V and 2 bases at J, with 14 bases in the middle. The CDR3 bases are TGTGCTAGTGGACTCGAGAGCGGTCCCTACGAGCAGTACTTC. This codes for CASGLESGPYEQYF.

The chain is built from TRBV7-9 and TRBJ2-7, with unresolved D. CDR1 is SEHNR, CDR2 FQNEAQ, per germline (reference sequence). Trimming removed 1 base at V and 0 bases at J, with 7 bases between. The CDR3 has 14 amino acids. The CDR3 sequence: CASSLGLNSYEQYF. Here the CDR3 DNA reads TGTGCCAGCAGCTTAGGTCTCAACTCCTACGAGCAGTACTTC.

The chain joins TRBV20-1 to TRBJ2-7; perhaps TRBD2 as D (5 bases). Germline values: CDR1 DFQATT, CDR2 SNEGSKA (reference sequence). V lost 4 bases, J lost 4 bases, and 8 bases lay in between. The CDR3 runs to 11 residues. CDR3 amino acids: CSATTTYEQYF. The CDR3 nucleotides are TGCAGTGCTACGACTACGTACGAGCAGTACTTC.

CDR3 coding DNA: TGTGCCAGCAGCGTAGCGCGCGGGGGCATAACTGAAGCTTTCTTT. Protein: CASSVARGGITEAFF. The genes are TRBV9 and TRBJ1-1, with D possibly being TRBD1 (6 bases). Germline lookup yields CDR1 SGDLS and CDR2 YYNGEE. The V end was cut by 0 bases, the J end by 5 bases, with 14 bases between. The CDR3 length is 15 residues.

V and J are TRBV5-4 and TRBJ2-3; 12 nucleotides match TRBD2. CDR3 length: 20 residues. The germline V gene has CDR1 SGHNT and CDR2 YYREEE (reference sequence). Losses at the gene ends were 6 bases for V and 0 bases for J; bases not matched to a gene: 17. The CDR3 loop is CASTQLQETSGGTSTDTQYF. In DNA form, the CDR3 reads TGTGCCAGCACCCAGTTACAAGAGACTAGCGGGGGCACTAGCACAGATACGCAGTATTTT.